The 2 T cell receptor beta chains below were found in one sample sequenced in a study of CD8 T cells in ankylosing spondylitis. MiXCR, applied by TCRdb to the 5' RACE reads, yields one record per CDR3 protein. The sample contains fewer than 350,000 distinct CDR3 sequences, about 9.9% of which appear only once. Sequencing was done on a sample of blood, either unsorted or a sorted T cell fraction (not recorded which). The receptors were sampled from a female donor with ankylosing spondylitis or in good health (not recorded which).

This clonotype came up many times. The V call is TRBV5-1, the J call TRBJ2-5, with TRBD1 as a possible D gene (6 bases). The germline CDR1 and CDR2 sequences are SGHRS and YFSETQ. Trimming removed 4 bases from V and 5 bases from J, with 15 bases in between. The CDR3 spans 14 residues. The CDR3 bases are TGCGCCAGCAGCCGTCAGGACAGAGGGGAGACCCAGTACTTC. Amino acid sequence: CASSRQDRGETQYF.

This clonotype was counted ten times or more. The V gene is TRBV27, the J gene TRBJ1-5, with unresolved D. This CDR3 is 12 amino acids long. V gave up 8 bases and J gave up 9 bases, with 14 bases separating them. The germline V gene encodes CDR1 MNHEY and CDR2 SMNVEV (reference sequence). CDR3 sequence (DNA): TGTGCCAGCGCTCCACCCCAAGGGCCCCAGCATTTT. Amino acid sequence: CASAPPQGPQHF.